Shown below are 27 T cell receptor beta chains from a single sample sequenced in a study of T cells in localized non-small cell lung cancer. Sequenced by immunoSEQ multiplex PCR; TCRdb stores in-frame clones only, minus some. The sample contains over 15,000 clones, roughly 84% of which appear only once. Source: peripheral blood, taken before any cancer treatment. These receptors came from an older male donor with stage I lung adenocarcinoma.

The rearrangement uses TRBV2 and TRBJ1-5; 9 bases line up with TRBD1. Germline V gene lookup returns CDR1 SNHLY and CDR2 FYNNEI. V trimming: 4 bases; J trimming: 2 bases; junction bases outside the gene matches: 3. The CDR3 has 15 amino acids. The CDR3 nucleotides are TGTGCCAGCAGTGTTACAGGGGGCGGCAATCAGCCCCAGCATTTT. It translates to CASSVTGGGNQPQHF.

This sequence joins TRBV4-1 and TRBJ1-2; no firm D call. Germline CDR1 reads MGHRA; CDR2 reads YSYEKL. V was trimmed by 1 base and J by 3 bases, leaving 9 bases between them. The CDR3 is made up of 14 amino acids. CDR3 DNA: TGCGCCAGCAGCCAAGTAGGGCAAGACTATGGCTACACCTTC. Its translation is CASSQVGQDYGYTF.

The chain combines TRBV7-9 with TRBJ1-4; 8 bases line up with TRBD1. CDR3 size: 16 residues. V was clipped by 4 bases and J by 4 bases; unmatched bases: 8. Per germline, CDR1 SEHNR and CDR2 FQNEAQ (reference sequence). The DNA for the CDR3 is TGTGCCAGCAGCTCAAGGACAGGGCAGGGTAATGAAAAACTGTTTTTT. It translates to CASSSRTGQGNEKLFF.

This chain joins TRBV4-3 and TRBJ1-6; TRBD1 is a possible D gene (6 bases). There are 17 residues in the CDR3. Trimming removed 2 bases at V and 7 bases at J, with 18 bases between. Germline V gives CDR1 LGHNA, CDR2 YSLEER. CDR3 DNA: TGCGCCAGCAGCCAATCGAGGGGGAGGCAGGGGAATTCACCCCTCCACTTT. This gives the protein CASSQSRGRQGNSPLHF.

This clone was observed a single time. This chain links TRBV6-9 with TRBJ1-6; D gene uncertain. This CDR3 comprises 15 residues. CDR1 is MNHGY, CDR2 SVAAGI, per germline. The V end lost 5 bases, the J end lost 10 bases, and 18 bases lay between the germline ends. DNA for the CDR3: TGTGCCAGCAGTCTCTTGATTCAATCGGGGTCACCCCTCCACTTT. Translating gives CASSLLIQSGSPLHF.

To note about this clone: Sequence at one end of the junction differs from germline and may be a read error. CDR3 amino acids: CASSLRYDDTGELFF. The CDR3, as DNA: TGTGCTAGCAGCTTACGTTATGACGACACCGGGGAGCTGTTTTTT. The chain couples TRBV7-7 to TRBJ2-2; D not resolved. The CDR3 covers 15 residues. CDR1 and CDR2 (germline): SSHAT, FNYEAQ (reference sequence).

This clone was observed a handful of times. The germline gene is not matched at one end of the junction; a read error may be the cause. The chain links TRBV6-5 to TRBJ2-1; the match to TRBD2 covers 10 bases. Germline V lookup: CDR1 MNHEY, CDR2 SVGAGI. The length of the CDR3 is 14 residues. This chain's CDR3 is CASSLAGVLNKQFF. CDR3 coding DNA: TGTGCCAGCAGTCTAGCGGGAGTCCTCAATAAGCAGTTCTTC.

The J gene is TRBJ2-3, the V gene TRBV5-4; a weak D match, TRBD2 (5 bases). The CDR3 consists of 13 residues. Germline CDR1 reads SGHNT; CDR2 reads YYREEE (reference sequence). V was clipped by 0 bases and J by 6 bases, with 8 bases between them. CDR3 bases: TGTGCCAGCAGCTTGGGCGGGTCGGATACGCAGTATTTT. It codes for CASSLGGSDTQYF.

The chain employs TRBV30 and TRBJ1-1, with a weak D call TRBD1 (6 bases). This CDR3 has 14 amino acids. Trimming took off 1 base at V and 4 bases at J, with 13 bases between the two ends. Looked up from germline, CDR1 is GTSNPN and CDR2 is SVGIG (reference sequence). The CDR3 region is CAWSEIAGATEAFF. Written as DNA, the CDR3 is TGTGCCTGGAGTGAAATCGCAGGGGCCACTGAAGCTTTCTTT.

CDR3 residues: CASSLIGYTF. CDR3 nucleotides: TGTGCCAGCAGCTTGATCGGCTACACCTTC. J is TRBJ1-2 and V is TRBV7-3; no definite D call. Per germline, CDR1 SGHTA and CDR2 FQGTGA. V lost 3 bases and J 8 bases, leaving 4 bases between the germline ends. This CDR3 contains 10 residues.

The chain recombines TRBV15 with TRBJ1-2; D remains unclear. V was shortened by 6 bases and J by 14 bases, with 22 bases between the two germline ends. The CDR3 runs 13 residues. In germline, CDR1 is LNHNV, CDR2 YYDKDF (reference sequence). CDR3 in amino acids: CATRESYGRRVTF. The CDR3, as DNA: TGTGCCACCAGGGAGAGCTACGGACGCCGAGTAACCTTC.

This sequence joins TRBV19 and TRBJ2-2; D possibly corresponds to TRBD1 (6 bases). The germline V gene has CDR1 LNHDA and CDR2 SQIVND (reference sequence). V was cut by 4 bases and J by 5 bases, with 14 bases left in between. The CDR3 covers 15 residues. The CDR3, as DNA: TGTGCCAGTAGTAGCTACAGGGAGACGACCGGGGAGCTGTTTTTT. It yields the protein CASSSYRETTGELFF.

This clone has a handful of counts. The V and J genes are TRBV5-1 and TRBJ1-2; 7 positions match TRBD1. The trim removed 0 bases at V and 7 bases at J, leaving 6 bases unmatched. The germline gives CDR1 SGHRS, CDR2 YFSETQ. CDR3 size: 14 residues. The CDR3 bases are TGCGCCAGCAGCTTGGGACAGGGAGGGATTGGCTACACCTTC. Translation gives CASSLGQGGIGYTF.

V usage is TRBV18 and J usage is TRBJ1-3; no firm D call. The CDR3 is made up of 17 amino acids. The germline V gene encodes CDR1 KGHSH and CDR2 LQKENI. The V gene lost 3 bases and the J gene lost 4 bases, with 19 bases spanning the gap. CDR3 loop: CASSPRSLPELGNTIYF. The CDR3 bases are TGTGCCAGCTCACCCAGGTCCTTACCGGAGCTCGGAAACACCATATATTTT.

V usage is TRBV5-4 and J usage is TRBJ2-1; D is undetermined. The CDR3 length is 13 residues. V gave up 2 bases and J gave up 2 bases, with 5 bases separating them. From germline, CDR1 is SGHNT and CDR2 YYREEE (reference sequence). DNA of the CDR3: TGTGCCAGCAGCTTTCAACCCTACAATGAGCAGTTCTTC. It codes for CASSFQPYNEQFF.

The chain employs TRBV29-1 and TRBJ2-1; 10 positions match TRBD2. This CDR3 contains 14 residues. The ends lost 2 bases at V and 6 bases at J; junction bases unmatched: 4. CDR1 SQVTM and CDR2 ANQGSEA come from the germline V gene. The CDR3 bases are TGCAGCGTTGAAAGGACTAGCGGACCCAATGAGCAGTTCTTC. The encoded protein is CSVERTSGPNEQFF.

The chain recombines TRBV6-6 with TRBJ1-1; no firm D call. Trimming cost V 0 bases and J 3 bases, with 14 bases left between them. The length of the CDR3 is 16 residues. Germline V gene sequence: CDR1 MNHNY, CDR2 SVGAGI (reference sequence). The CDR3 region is CASSYSSSIRDTEAFF. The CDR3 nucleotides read TGTGCCAGCAGTTACTCCTCTTCAATCCGGGACACTGAAGCTTTCTTT.

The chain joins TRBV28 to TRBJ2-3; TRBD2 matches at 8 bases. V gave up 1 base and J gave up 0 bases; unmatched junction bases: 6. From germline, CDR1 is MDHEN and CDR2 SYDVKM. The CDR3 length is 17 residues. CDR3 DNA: TGTGCCAGCAGTTTATCCCCTAGCGGGCTTAGCACAGATACGCAGTATTTT. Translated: CASSLSPSGLSTDTQYF.

The CDR3 DNA reads TGTGCCAGCAGCTTAGACGGTGTTAACTATGGCTACACCTTC. The encoded protein is CASSLDGVNYGYTF. The chain employs TRBV7-2 and TRBJ1-2; no definite D call. Germline assignment: CDR1 SGHTA and CDR2 FQGNSA. Trimming cost V 1 base and J 1 base, with 7 bases left between them. The CDR3 is made up of 14 amino acids. The variable domain in full, with the rest retrieved from reference TRBV7-2 and TRBJ1-2, is GAGVSQSPSNKVTEKGKDVELRCDPISGHTALYWYRQSLGQGLEFLIYFQGNSAPDKSGLPSDRFSAERTGGSVSTLTIQRTQQEDSAVYLCASSLDGVNYGYTFGSGTRLTVV.

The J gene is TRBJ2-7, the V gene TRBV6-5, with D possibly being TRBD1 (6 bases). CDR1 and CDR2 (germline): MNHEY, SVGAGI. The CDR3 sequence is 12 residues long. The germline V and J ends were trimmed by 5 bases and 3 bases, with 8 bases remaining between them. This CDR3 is CASSLDSYEQYF. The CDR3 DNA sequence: TGTGCCAGCAGTCTGGACAGCTACGAGCAGTACTTC.

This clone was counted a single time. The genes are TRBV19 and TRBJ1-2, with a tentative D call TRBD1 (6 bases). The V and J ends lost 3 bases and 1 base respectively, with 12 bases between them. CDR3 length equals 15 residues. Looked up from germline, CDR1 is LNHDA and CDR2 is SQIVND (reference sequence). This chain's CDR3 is CASSMETGRNYGYTF. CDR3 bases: TGTGCCAGTAGTATGGAAACAGGGCGTAACTATGGCTACACCTTC.

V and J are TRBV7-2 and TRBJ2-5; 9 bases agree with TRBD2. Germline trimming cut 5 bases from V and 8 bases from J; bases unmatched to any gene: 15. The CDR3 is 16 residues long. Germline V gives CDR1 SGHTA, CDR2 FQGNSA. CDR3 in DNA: TGTGCCAGCAGCCCCCAGGCTAGCGGGGTTCAAGGCACCCAGTACTTC. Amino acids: CASSPQASGVQGTQYF.

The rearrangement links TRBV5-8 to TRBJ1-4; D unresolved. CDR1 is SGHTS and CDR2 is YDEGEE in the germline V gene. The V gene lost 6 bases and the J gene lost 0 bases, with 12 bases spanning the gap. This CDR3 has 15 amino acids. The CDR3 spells CASTQNGATNEKLFF. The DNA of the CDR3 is TGTGCCAGCACCCAAAACGGTGCAACTAATGAAAAACTGTTTTTT.

As DNA, the CDR3 is TGTGCCAGCAGCCAAGAACATCTCTTTGGACAACCGAACACTGAAGCTTTCTTT. It encodes CASSQEHLFGQPNTEAFF. V usage is TRBV14 and J usage is TRBJ1-1; tentative D call: TRBD1 (5 bases). The CDR3 extends over 18 amino acids. The germline CDR1 and CDR2 sequences are SGHDN and FVKESK. Between the trimmed V and J ends, which lost 0 bases and 1 base, there was a span of 18 bases.

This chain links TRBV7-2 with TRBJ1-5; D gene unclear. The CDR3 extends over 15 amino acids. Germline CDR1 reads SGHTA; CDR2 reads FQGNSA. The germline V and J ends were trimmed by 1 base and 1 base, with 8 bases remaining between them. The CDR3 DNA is TGTGCCAGCAGCTTAGATCTGGGGAGCAATCAGCCCCAGCATTTT. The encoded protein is CASSLDLGSNQPQHF.

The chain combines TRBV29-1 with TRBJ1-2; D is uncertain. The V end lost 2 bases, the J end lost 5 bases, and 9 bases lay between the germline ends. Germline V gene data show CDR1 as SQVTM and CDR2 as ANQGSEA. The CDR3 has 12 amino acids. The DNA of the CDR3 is TGCAGCGTTGAAAGTCAGAAGTATGGCTACACCTTC. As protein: CSVESQKYGYTF.

This CDR3 reads CASSQVQVLGTEAFF. The CDR3 DNA follows: TGCGCCAGCAGCCAGGTACAGGTGCTGGGCACTGAAGCTTTCTTT. V is TRBV4-3 and J is TRBJ1-1, with a possible D match to TRBD1 (5 bases). This CDR3 contains 15 residues. The V end lost 3 bases, the J end lost 4 bases, and 15 bases lay between the germline ends. Germline-derived CDR1 and CDR2 are LGHNA and YSLEER.